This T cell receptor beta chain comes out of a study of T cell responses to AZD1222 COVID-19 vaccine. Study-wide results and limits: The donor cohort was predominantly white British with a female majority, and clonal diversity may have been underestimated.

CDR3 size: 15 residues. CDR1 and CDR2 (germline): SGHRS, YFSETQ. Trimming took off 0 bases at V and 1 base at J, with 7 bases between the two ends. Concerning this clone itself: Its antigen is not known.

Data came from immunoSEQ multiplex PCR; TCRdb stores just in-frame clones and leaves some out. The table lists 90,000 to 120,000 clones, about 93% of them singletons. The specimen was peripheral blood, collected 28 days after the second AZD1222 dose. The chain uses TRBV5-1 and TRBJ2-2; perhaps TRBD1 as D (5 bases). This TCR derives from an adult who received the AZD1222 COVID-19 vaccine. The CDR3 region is CASSLARVNTGELFF. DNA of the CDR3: TGCGCCAGCAGCTTGGCCAGGGTGAACACCGGGGAGCTGTTTTTT.